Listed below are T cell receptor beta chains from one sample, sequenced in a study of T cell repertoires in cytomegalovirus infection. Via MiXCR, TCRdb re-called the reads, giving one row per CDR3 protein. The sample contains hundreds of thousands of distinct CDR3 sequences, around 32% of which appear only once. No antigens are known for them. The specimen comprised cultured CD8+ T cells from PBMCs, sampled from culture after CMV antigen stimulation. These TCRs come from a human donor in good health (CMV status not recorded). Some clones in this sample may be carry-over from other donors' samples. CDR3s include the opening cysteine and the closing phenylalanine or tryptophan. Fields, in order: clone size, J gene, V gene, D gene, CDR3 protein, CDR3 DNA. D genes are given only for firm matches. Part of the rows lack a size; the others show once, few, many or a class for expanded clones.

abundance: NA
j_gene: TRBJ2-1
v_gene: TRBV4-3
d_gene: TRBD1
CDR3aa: CASSQGPRTGALDEQFF
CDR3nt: TGCGCCAGCAGCCAAGGGCCCCGGACAGGGGCCCTCGATGAGCAGTTCTTC

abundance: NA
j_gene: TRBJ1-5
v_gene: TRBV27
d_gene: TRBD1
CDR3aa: CASSLTRQGPYQPQHF
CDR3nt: TGTGCCAGCAGTTTAACACGACAGGGCCCTTATCAGCCCCAGCATTTT

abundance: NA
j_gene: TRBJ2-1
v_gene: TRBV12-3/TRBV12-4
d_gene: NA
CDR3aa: CASSLVGGRSDEQFF
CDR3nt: TGTGCCAGCAGTTTGGTGGGGGGCCGCAGTGATGAGCAGTTCTTC

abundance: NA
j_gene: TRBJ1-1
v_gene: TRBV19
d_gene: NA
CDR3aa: CASSTQPLGPNTEAFF
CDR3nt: TGTGCCAGTAGTACTCAGCCTTTAGGCCCCAACACTGAAGCTTTCTTT

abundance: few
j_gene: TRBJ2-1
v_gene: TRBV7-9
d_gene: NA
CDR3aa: CASSLGTNYNEQFF
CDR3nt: TGTGCCAGCAGCTTAGGGACCAACTACAATGAGCAGTTCTTC

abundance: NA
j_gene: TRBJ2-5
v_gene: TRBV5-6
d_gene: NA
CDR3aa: CANSLGSEGIQETQYF
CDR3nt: TGTGCCAACAGCTTGGGTTCGGAGGGAATCCAAGAGACCCAGTACTTC

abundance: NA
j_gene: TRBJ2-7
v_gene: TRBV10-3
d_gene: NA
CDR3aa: CAISESSAYEQYF
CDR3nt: TGTGCCATCAGTGAGTCCTCTGCCTACGAGCAGTACTTC

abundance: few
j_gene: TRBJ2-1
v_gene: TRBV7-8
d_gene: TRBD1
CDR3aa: CASSLDRGTGEFF
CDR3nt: TGTGCCAGCAGCTTAGACAGGGGAACGGGCGAGTTCTTC

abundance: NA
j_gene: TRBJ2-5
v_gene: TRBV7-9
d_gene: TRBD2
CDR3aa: CASSFAGGKETQYF
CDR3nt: TGTGCCAGCAGCTTCGCGGGGGGAAAAGAGACCCAGTACTTC

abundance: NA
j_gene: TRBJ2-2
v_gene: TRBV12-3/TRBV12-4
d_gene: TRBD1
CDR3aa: CASEHPTGANTGELFF
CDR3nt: TGTGCCAGCGAGCACCCTACAGGGGCGAACACCGGGGAGCTGTTTTTT

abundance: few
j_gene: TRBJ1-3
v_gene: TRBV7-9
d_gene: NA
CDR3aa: CASSLLLSGNTIYF
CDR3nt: TGTGCCAGCAGTCTCCTCCTCTCTGGAAACACCATATATTTT

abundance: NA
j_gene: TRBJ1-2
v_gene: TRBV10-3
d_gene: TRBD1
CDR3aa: CAISDPPPGQGEHGYTF
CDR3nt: TGTGCCATCAGTGACCCCCCGCCGGGACAGGGGGAACATGGCTACACCTTC

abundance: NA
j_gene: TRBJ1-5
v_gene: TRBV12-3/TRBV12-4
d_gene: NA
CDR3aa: CASSSGLMENQPQHF
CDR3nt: TGTGCCAGCAGTTCAGGGTTGATGGAAAATCAGCCCCAGCATTTT

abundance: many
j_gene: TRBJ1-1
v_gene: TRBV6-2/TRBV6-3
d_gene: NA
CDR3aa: CASSYDGTEAFF
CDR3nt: TGTGCCAGCAGTTACGACGGGACAGAAGCTTTCTTT

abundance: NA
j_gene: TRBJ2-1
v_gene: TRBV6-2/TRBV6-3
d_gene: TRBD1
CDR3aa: CASSWDSPSYNEQFF
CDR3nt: TGTGCCAGCAGTTGGGACAGCCCCAGTTACAATGAGCAGTTCTTC

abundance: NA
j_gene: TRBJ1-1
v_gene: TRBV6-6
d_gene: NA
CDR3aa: CVSSGPGLNTEAFF
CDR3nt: TGTGTCAGCAGTGGACCTGGCTTGAACACTGAAGCTTTCTTT

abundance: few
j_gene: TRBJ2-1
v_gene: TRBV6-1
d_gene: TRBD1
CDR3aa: CASRHGTANEQFF
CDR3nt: TGTGCCAGCAGGCACGGGACAGCCAATGAGCAGTTCTTC

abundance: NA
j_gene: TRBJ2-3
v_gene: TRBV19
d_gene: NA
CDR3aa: CASSRPDRTDTQYF
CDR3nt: TGTGCCAGTAGCCGGCCCGATCGCACAGATACGCAGTATTTT

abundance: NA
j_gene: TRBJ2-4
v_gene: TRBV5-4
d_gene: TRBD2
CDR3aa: CASSRRDYKAKNIQYF
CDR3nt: TGTGCCAGCAGCCGCCGGGACTATAAAGCCAAAAACATTCAGTACTTC

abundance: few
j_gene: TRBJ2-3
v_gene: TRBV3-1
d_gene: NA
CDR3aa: CASSRRTRGAADTQYF
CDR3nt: TGTGCCAGCAGCCGAAGAACCCGGGGGGCGGCAGATACGCAGTATTTT

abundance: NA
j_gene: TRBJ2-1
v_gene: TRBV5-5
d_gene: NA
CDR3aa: CASSGAEVEQFF
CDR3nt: TGTGCCAGCAGCGGAGCCGAAGTTGAGCAGTTCTTC

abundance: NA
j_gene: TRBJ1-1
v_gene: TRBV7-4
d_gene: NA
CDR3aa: CASSPGIQEWDTEAFF
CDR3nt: TGTGCCAGCAGCCCCGGGATACAGGAGTGGGACACTGAAGCTTTCTTT

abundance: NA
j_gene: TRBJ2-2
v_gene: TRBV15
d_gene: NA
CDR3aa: CATSDKMNTGELFF
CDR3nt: TGTGCCACCAGCGACAAGATGAACACCGGGGAGCTGTTTTTT

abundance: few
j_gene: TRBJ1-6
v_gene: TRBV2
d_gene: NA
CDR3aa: CASSEGELTNYNSPLHF
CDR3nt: TGTGCCAGCAGTGAAGGGGAGCTTACTAACTATAATTCACCCCTCCACTTT

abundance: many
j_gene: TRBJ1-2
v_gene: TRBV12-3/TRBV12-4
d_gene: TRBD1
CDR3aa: CASSLTWTGGSKANYGYTF
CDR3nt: TGTGCCAGCAGTTTAACGTGGACAGGGGGTTCCAAAGCTAACTATGGCTACACCTTC

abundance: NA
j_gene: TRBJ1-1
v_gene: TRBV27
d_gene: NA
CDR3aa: CASSLEADLNTEAFF
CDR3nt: TGTGCCAGCAGTTTGGAGGCAGATTTGAACACTGAAGCTTTCTTT